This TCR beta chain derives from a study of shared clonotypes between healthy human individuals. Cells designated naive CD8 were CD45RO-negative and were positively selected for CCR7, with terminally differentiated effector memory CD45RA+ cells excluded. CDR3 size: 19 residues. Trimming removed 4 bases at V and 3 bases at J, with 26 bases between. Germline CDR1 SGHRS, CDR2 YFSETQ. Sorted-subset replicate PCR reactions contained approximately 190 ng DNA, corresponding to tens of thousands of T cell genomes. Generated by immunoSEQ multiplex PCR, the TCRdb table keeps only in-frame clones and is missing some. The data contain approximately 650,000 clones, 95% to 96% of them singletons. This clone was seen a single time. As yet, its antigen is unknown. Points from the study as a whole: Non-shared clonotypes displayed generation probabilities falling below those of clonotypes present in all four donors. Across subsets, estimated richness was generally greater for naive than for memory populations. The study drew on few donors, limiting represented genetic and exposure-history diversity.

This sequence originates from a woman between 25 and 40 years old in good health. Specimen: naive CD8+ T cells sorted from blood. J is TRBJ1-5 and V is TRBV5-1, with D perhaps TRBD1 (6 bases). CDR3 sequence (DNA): TGCGCCAGCAGCCCCAGGGGTGAGTGGTTCGCGCGTCCCAATCAGCCCCAGCATTTT. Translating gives CASSPRGEWFARPNQPQHF.